The 14 T cell receptor beta chains below all came from one sample that was sequenced in a study of T cells in Graves' hyperthyroidism and ophthalmopathy (dated by TCRdb to the late 2010s). The library was made by multiplex PCR. Data came from an Illumina HiSeq 2000. Amplification of TCR beta CDR3 regions was carried out from RNA transcripts. A first-round RT-PCR of the TCR CDR3 used the HTBI primer set with the Qiagen OneStep RT-PCR kit. Using fastp trimming at Q25 and MiXCR clonotype assembly, TCRdb reanalyzed the public sequencing data and kept in-frame beta chains. Duplicate CDR3 protein sequences are folded into a single record with the most common DNA and genes. The sample data list about 480,000 distinct CDR3 sequences, and 24% of these were observed just once. The biggest ten clones account for 11% of the sample. The sample consisted of blood. Every receptor here comes from a woman under 40 with Graves' ophthalmopathy.

This clonotype was recorded many times. At one end, the junction sequence differs from germline, possibly due to a read error. J is TRBJ2-4 and V is TRBV12-3 or TRBV12-4; perhaps TRBD2 as D (5 bases). This CDR3 is 15 amino acids long. CDR3 bases: TGTGCCAGCAGTTTTAGGTCCCTAGCCAAAAACATTAAGTACTTC. Translating it yields CASSFRSLAKNIKYF.

Comment on this clonotype: This clone may be a read error of a much larger clone one base away. V gene TRBV9 combines with J gene TRBJ2-5, with TRBD1 matching over 7 bases. The CDR3 consists of 14 residues. Germline V gene sequence: CDR1 SGDLS, CDR2 YYNGEE. CDR3: CASSRQGIQETEYF. The CDR3 nucleotides are TGTGCCAGCAGCCGACAGGGTATCCAAGAGACCGAGTACTTC.

In its sample, this clonotype was seen a few times. This rearrangement joins TRBV6-5 to TRBJ2-7; no reliable D call. This CDR3 region has 13 residues. V gave up 0 bases and J gave up 7 bases, with 10 bases separating them. CDR1 and CDR2 (germline): MNHEY, SVGAGI. DNA of the CDR3: TGTGCCAGCAGTTACTCTAGTATCGGGGAGCAGTACTTC. Translating gives CASSYSSIGEQYF.

The rearrangement links TRBV6-1 to TRBJ2-2; the match to TRBD1 covers 7 bases. Germline V gene sequence: CDR1 MNHNS, CDR2 SASEGT. Trimming took 10 bases from V and 5 from J; bases not matched to a gene: 13. The CDR3 runs to 15 residues. CDR3: CATNTGDGFTGELFF. For the CDR3, the DNA is TGTGCCACCAACACAGGGGACGGGTTTACCGGGGAGCTGTTTTTT.

This clonotype was seen repeatedly, ten times or more. V and J are TRBV24-1 and TRBJ1-2, with D uncertain. CDR1 is KGHDR, CDR2 SFDVKD, per germline. The CDR3 length is 14 residues. Trimming pared 3 bases from V and 4 bases from J, leaving 11 bases between. The chain's CDR3 is CATSDELQAYGYTF. Here the CDR3 DNA reads TGTGCCACCAGTGATGAACTTCAGGCCTATGGCTACACCTTC.

This clonotype was observed at least ten times. The rearrangement uses TRBV5-1 and TRBJ1-1; D unresolved. The germline V gene encodes CDR1 SGHRS and CDR2 YFSETQ. Trimming pared 4 bases from V and 0 bases from J, leaving 16 bases between. This CDR3 is 16 amino acids long. CDR3 DNA sequence: TGCGCCAGCAGCCCAGATGGATTACTGATGAACACTGAAGCTTTCTTT. Protein product: CASSPDGLLMNTEAFF.

The V and J genes are TRBV10-3 and TRBJ2-7; 8 bases map to TRBD2. CDR1 is ENHRY, CDR2 SYGVKD, per germline. CDR3 length: 13 amino acids. The J segment lost 4 bases and the V segment lost 4 bases, leaving 3 bases of the junction unmatched. The CDR3 coding sequence is TGTGCCATCAGTGTGAGCGGGAGTTACGAGCAGTACTTC. The encoded protein is CAISVSGSYEQYF.

The CDR3 DNA follows: TGTGCCAGCAGTCAGGACGGGGGTGGGAGTCCGGCGGACATTCAGTACTTC. It translates to CASSQDGGGSPADIQYF. V usage is TRBV12-3 or TRBV12-4 and J usage is TRBJ2-4; TRBD2 is a possible D gene (6 bases). Trimming removed 5 bases from V and 8 bases from J, with 25 bases in between. CDR3 size: 17 residues.

The chain carries TRBV6-1 and TRBJ2-7, with a possible D match to TRBD1 (7 bases). Trimming stripped 2 bases from V and 2 bases from J, with 13 bases between. Germline V lookup: CDR1 MNHNS, CDR2 SASEGT. The CDR3 covers 15 residues. This CDR3 reads CASSEIGGTAYEQYF. The CDR3 DNA reads as TGTGCCAGCAGTGAAATAGGAGGGACAGCCTACGAGCAGTACTTC.

This clonotype was recorded only once. One junction end does not reproduce the germline sequence, and a read error may be involved. The chain carries TRBV12-3 or TRBV12-4 and TRBJ1-6; 9 bases align to TRBD1. CDR3 size: 13 residues. For the CDR3, the DNA is TGTGCCAGCAGCAGGGACAGGGATTCACCCCGCCACTTT. It encodes CASSRDRDSPRHF.

V is TRBV4-1 and J is TRBJ1-1; D is possibly TRBD1 (6 bases). From germline, CDR1 is MGHRA and CDR2 YSYEKL. Deletions cut 2 bases from V and 2 bases from J, with 15 bases between. This CDR3 has 16 residues. The CDR3 reads CASSQSQRQENTEAFF. The CDR3 DNA reads TGCGCCAGCAGCCAAAGCCAGCGACAGGAAAACACTGAAGCTTTCTTT.

A few counts support this clonotype. This chain uses TRBV4-1 with TRBJ1-1; 7 bases agree with TRBD1. From germline, CDR1 is MGHRA and CDR2 YSYEKL. Trimming removed 4 bases from V and 2 bases from J; junction bases left unmatched: 10. The CDR3 consists of 16 residues. CDR3: CASSRGQQMRNTEAFF. The CDR3 DNA follows: TGCGCCAGCAGCCGGGGACAGCAGATGAGAAACACTGAAGCTTTCTTT.

V is TRBV7-9 and J is TRBJ2-7, with 10 bases lining up with TRBD1. Germline loops: CDR1 SEHNR, CDR2 FQNEAQ (reference sequence). J was trimmed by 2 bases and V by 3 bases; bases with no gene match: 4. The CDR3 consists of 15 residues. The CDR3 DNA reads as TGTGCCAGCAGCTTGGACAGGGGGTTTCCCTACGAGCAGTACTTC. Encoded protein: CASSLDRGFPYEQYF.

The chain has TRBV19 and TRBJ1-1; D not certain. V shed 6 bases and J shed 1 base, with 12 bases lying between them. CDR3 length: 14 amino acids. Germline V CDR1 and CDR2: LNHDA, SQIVND (reference sequence). The CDR3 bases are TGTGCCAGTAGCCCCTTCTACGCGAACACTGAAGCTTTCTTT. This codes for CASSPFYANTEAFF.